This TCR beta chain was observed in a study of glioma-infiltrating T cells listed by TCRdb under 2016. The study in broad terms: Glioma tissue, non-neoplastic brain tissue and matched peripheral blood mononuclear cells were used as sources from which TCR alpha- and beta-chain repertoires were sequenced. To measure how far tissue and blood T-cell populations diverged, each tissue-infiltrating repertoire was compared against the peripheral blood repertoire of the same patient. The paired cohort was made up of three low-grade glioma patients, 8 or 9 primary glioblastoma patients and three non-glioma patients who contributed non-neoplastic brain tissue. What the work shows at the level of the full study, not this receptor alone: Only a very small number of CDR3 sequences turned up in both tissue and blood, a result put down to high CDR3 diversity combined with limited sampling. VJ-independent divergence between tissue and blood was found to be below expectation in non-neoplastic patients but above expectation in all gliomas, particularly low-grade gliomas. The group comparisons were based on small numbers of patients: three non-neoplastic, three low-grade glioma and eight glioblastoma patients.

For this clonotype: Its target antigen remains unknown. A much bigger clone sits one base away, suggesting this may be a read error.

Via the germline V gene, CDR1 is MDHEN and CDR2 SYDVKM. The CDR3 holds 14 amino acids from the cysteine to the phenylalanine. Only the CDR3 portion is preserved as DNA: 42 bases, with reading frame beginning at the first base. TCR alpha and beta CDR3 regions were amplified with the iRepertoire nested amplicon-rescue multiplex PCR (arm-PCR) platform from RNA. One-step reverse transcription and amplification used roughly 90-400 ng of tissue mRNA or PBMC total RNA as input. After bead purification, a secondary multiplex PCR added Illumina adapters, and libraries were gel-purified between 200 and 400 bp. Libraries carried internal 6-nucleotide barcodes used for demultiplexing. Sequencing of the libraries was done on an Illumina MiSeq using 2x220 or 2x250 nucleotide paired-end reads. From the authors' description of their analysis: Paired reads were merged using FLASH 1.2.11 and were aligned to the GRCh37 human genome using BWA-MEM, after which TRA and TRB reads were extracted. V and J assignment used an IMGT-derived reference of cassette sequences and CDR3 motifs that included pseudogenes. Reads were translated in three frames, and productive CDR3s were defined by a C…FGXG motif without stop codons. Clonotypes were defined as unique combinations of V-J cassette pair and CDR3 amino acid sequence. Hamming distance filtering was applied to reads, with thresholds set by the sequence error rate of each sample in mapped regions. TCRdb reprocessed the public reads (quality trimming at Q25 with fastp, clone calling with MiXCR) and kept in-frame beta chains. Merged by CDR3 protein, the rows form single entries marked with the most common genes and DNA. None of the V and J calls come from the authors' own analysis; TCRdb made them. The sample table shows 150,000 to 200,000 distinct CDR3 sequences, and 25% to 35% are seen once. The ten largest clones take up roughly 21% of the sample.

The source material was glioma tissue, nonneoplastic brain tissue, or PBMCs (not recorded which). The rearrangement combines TRBV28 with TRBJ1-6; tentative D gene TRBD1, with 6 bases matching. The TCR sequence derives from a human donor with low-grade glioma or glioblastoma, undergoing nonglioma brain surgery, or in good health (not recorded which). The CDR3 here reads CASIKDRQNSPVHF. DNA sequence: TGTGCCAGCATTAAAGACAGGCAGAATTCACCCGTCCACTTT.